One T cell receptor (beta chain) is described in this entry. The antigen remains unidentified. The data were taken from a study of OX40 agonist ivuxolimab in advanced cancers. Whole-study context: Treatment of patients was with ivuxolimab, an agonistic anti-OX40 (CD134) antibody. Head and neck, renal cell, melanoma or hepatocellular carcinoma were the cancers that dose-escalation patients had.

CDR3 length: 17 amino acids. V trimming: 1 base; J trimming: 5 bases; junction bases outside the gene matches: 8. CDR1 LNHDA and CDR2 SQIVND come from the germline V gene (reference sequence). Study conclusions and caveats: Mean expanded clone counts were higher in CD8+ than CD4+ T cells. What antigens the expanded peripheral T cells recognized was never established.

The repertoire was sequenced with immunoSEQ multiplex PCR; TCRdb's copy has only in-frame clones and lacks some. This table holds approximately 60,000 clones, 80% to 95% found once. V usage is TRBV19 and J usage is TRBJ2-5, with 12 bases lining up with TRBD2. This sample comprised CD4+ or CD8+ T cells sorted from blood, obtained in a trial of the OX40 agonist ivuxolimab. The sequence was collected from an adult with an advanced solid tumor such as melanoma, head and neck, liver or kidney cancer. The chain's CDR3 is CASSIGLAGALAETQYF. For the CDR3, the DNA is TGTGCCAGTAGTATAGGACTAGCGGGGGCCCTTGCGGAGACCCAGTACTTC.